These 2 T cell receptor beta chains originate from one sample sequenced in a study of shared clonotypes between healthy human individuals. Some clones are missing from TCRdb's copy, which holds only in-frame ones; the method was immunoSEQ multiplex PCR. The table includes around 1.1 million clones, 60% to 85% detected once. The source material was memory CD4+ T cells from PBMCs. Indicated subset: CD45RA-negative fraction. All receptors come from a man aged 18 to 35 in good health. Some clones in this sample may be carry-over from other donors' samples.

A word on this clone: This clone may be a read error of a much larger clone one base away. The sample has other DNA sequences that encode this CDR3 too. The chain recombines TRBV28 with TRBJ2-7; 10 positions agree with TRBD2. CDR3 size: 13 residues. V gave up 6 bases and J gave up 4 bases; unmatched junction bases: 3. The germline V gene has CDR1 MDHEN and CDR2 SYDVKM. The CDR3 here is CASSSTSGYEQYF. CDR3 DNA sequence: TGTGCCAGCAGCTCGACTAGCGGGTACGAGCAGTACTTC.

The J gene is TRBJ1-2, the V gene TRBV23-1; weak D call: TRBD1 (6 bases). TRBV23-1 falls under the ORF class, with uncertain function. Trimming left V 4 bases short and J 2 bases short, with 26 bases between. CDR3 length: 19 residues. In DNA, the CDR3 is TGCGCCAGCAGTCCCGGGGGGCAGGGGAATCGACGAGGGAACTATGGCTACACCTTC. This codes for CASSPGGQGNRRGNYGYTF.